This T cell receptor (beta chain) was sequenced for a study of T cell repertoires in cytomegalovirus infection. Trimming left V 5 bases short and J 0 bases short, with 11 bases between. The CDR3 has 14 amino acids. Germline lookup yields CDR1 SGHAT and CDR2 FQNNGV. This clonotype has at least ten counts. TCRdb reprocessed the reads with MiXCR, giving one entry per CDR3 protein. The data contain fewer than 200,000 distinct CDR3 sequences, approximately 9.6% of them singletons. The sequencing input was PBMCs. The source is a human donor in good health (CMV status not recorded). Some clones in this sample may be carry-over from other donors' samples. The V and J genes are TRBV11-2 and TRBJ2-7, with no clear D. CDR3 nucleotide sequence: TGTGCCAGCAGCGTCACTTTAAACTCCTACGAGCAGTACTTC. It translates to CASSVTLNSYEQYF.